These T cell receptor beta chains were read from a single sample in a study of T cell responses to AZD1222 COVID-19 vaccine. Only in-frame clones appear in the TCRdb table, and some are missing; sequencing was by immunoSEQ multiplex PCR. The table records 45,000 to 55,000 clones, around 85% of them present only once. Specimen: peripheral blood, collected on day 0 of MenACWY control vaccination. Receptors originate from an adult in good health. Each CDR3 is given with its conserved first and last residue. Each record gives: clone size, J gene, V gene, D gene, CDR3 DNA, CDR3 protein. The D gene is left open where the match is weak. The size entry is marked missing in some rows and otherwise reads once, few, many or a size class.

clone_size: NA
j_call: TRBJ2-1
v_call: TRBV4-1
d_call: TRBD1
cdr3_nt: TGCGCCAGCGGTATCCGGGGGACAGGACCTCCGCGGGGCTCCTACAATGAGCAGTTCTTC
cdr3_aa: CASGIRGTGPPRGSYNEQFF

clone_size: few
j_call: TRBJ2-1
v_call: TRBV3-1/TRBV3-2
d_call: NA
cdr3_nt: TGTGCCAGCAGCCAAGATCTGTTAGAGGACAATGAGCAGTTCTTC
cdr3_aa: CASSQDLLEDNEQFF

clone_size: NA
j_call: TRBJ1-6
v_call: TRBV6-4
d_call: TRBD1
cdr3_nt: TGTGCCAGCAGTGACGGGACAGATAATTCACCCCTCCACTTT
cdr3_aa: CASSDGTDNSPLHF

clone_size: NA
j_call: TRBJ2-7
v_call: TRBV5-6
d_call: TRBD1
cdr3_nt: TGTGCCAGCAGCTTGGACAGGGGGGATCACGAGCAGTACTTC
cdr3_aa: CASSLDRGDHEQYF

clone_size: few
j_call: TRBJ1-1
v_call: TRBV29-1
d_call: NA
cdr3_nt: TGCAGCGTTGAAGGGGGAGGGAACACTGAAGCTTTCTTT
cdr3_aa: CSVEGGGNTEAFF

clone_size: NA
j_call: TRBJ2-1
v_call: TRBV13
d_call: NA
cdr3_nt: TGTGCCAGCAGCTTACGACGCGGCTCCTACAATGAGCAGTTCTTC
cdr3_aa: CASSLRRGSYNEQFF

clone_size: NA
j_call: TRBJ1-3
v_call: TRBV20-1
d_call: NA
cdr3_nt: TGCAGTGCTAGTCAGGGGATACGAAACACCATATATTTT
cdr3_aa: CSASQGIRNTIYF

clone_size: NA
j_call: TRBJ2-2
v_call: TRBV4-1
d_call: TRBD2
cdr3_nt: TGCGCCAGCAGCCCCGGGACTAGAGGGGTCGGGGAGCTGTTTTTT
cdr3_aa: CASSPGTRGVGELFF

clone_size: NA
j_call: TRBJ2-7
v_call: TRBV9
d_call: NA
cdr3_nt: TGTGCCAGCAGCGTTGACCCTTGGCGCTCCTACGAGCAGTACTTC
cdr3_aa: CASSVDPWRSYEQYF

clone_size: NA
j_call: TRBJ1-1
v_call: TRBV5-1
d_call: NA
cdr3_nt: TGCGCCAGCGGTTCTCGGCTTGGTAACACTGAAGCTTTCTTT
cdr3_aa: CASGSRLGNTEAFF

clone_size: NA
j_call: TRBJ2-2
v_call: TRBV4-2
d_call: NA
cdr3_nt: TGTGCCAGCAACCCCATCGGGACCTCCGGGGAGCTGTTTTTT
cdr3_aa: CASNPIGTSGELFF

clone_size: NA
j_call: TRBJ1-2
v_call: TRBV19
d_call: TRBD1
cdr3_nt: TGTGCCAGTAGTAACCCGGGACAGCCCTACACCTTC
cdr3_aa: CASSNPGQPYTF

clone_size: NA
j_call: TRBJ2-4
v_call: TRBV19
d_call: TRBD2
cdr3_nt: TGTGCCAGCAGGGGACTAGCGGGAGGAGCTAAAAACATTCAGTACTTC
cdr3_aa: CASRGLAGGAKNIQYF

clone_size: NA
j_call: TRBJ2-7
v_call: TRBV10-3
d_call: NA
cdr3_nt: TGTGCCATCAGTGACATAGAAAGGTACTACGAGCAGTACTTC
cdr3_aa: CAISDIERYYEQYF